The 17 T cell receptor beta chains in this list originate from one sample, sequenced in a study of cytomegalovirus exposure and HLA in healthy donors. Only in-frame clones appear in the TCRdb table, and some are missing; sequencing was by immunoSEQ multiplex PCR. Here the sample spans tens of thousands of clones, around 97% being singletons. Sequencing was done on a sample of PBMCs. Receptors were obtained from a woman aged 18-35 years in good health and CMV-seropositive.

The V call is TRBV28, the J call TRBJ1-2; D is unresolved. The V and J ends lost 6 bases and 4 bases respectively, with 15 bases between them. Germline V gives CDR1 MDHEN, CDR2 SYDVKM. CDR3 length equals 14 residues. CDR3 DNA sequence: TGTGCCAGCAGCCCCGGGATCTGGAGCTATGGCTACACCTTC. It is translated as CASSPGIWSYGYTF.

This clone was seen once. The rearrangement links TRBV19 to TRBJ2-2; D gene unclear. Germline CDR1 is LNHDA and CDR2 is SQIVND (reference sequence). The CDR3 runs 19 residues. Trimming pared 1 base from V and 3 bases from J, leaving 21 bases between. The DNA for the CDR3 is TGTGCCAGTAGTATAGTCGGCAGGTCACCTACCGGTTACACCGGGGAGCTGTTTTTT. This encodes CASSIVGRSPTGYTGELFF. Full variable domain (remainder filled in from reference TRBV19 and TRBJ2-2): DGGITQSPKYLFRKEGQNVTLSCEQNLNHDAMYWYRQDPGQGLRLIYYSQIVNDFQKGDIAEGYSVSREKKESFPLTVTSAQKNPTAFYLCASSIVGRSPTGYTGELFFGEGSRLTVL.

The CDR3 protein is CASSPTQRAGVETQYF. CDR3 bases: TGTGCCAGCAGCCCCACTCAAAGAGCGGGAGTAGAGACCCAGTACTTC. The chain recombines TRBV5-4 with TRBJ2-5, with 8 positions matching TRBD2. V trimming: 4 bases; J trimming: 4 bases; junction bases outside the gene matches: 12. The CDR3 runs to 16 residues. Germline loops: CDR1 SGHNT, CDR2 YYREEE (reference sequence).

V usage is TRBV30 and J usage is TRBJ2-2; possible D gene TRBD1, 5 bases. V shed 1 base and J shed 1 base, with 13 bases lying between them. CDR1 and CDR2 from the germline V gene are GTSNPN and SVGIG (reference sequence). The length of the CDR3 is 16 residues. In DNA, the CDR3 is TGTGCCTGGAGTGATTACCAGGGATTGAACACCGGGGAGCTGTTTTTT. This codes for CAWSDYQGLNTGELFF.

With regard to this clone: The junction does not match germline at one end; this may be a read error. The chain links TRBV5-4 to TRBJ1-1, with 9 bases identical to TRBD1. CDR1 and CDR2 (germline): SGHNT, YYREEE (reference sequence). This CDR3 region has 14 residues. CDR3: CASSTGQGNSEAFF. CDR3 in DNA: TGTGCCAGCAGCACGGGACAGGGCAACAGTGAAGCTTTCTTT.

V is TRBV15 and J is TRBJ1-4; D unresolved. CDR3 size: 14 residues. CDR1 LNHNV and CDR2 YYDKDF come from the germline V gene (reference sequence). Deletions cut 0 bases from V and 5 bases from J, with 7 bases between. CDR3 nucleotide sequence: TGTGCCACCAGCAGAGATTCCGGGAATGAAAAACTGTTTTTT. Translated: CATSRDSGNEKLFF.

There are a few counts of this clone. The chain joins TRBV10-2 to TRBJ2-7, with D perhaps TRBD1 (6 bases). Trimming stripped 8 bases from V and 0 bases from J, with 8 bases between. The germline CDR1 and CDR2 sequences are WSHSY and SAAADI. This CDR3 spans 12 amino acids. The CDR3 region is CASSGASYEQYF. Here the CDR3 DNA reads TGCGCCAGCTCAGGGGCCTCCTACGAGCAGTACTTC.

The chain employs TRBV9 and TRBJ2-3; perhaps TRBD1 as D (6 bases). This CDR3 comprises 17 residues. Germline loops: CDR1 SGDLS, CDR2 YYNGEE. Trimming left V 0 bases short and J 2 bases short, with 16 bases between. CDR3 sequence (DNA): TGTGCCAGCAGCGTAGCTGAAACAGGGAAGATCACAGATACGCAGTATTTT. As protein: CASSVAETGKITDTQYF.

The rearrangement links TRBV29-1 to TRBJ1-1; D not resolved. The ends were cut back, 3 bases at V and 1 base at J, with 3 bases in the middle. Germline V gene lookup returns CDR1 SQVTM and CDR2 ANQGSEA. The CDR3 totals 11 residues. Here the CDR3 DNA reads TGCAGCGTTGACTGGAACACTGAAGCTTTCTTT. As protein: CSVDWNTEAFF. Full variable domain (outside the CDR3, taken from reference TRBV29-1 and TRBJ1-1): SAVISQKPSRDICQRGTSLTIQCQVDSQVTMMFWYRQQPGQSLTLIATANQGSEATYESGFVIDKFPISRPNLTFSTLTVSNMSPEDSSIYLCSVDWNTEAFFGQGTRLTVV.

Here the CDR3 reads CASKGENEKLFF. CDR3 sequence (DNA): TGTGCCAGCAAGGGGGAAAATGAAAAACTGTTTTTT. This chain uses TRBV25-1 with TRBJ1-4; D is possibly TRBD1 (6 bases). Germline assignment: CDR1 MGHDK and CDR2 SYGVNS. Trimming removed 7 bases at V and 5 bases at J, with 8 bases between. This CDR3 spans 12 amino acids.

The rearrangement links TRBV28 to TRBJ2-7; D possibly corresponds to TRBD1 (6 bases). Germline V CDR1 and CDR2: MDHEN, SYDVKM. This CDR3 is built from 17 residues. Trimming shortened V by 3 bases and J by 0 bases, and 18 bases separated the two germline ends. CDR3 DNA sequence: TGTGCCAGCAGTTTTGGTTTTTCAGGGGTCGGCTCCTACGAGCAGTACTTC. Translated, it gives CASSFGFSGVGSYEQYF. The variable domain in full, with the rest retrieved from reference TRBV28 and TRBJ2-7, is DVKVTQSSRYLVKRTGEKVFLECVQDMDHENMFWYRQDPGLGLRLIYFSYDVKMKEKGDIPEGYSVSREKKERFSLILESASTNQTSMYLCASSFGFSGVGSYEQYFGPGTRLTVT.

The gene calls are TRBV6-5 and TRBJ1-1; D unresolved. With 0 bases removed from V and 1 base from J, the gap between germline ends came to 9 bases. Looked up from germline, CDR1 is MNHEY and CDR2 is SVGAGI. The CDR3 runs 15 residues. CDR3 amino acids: CASSYSRLPNTEAFF. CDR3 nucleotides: TGTGCCAGCAGTTACTCCAGGCTGCCGAACACTGAAGCTTTCTTT.

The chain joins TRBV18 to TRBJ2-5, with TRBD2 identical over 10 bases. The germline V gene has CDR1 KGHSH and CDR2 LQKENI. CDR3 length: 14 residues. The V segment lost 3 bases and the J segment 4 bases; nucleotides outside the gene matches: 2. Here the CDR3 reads CASSPLAGAETQYF. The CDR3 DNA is TGTGCCAGCTCACCTCTAGCGGGAGCAGAGACCCAGTACTTC.

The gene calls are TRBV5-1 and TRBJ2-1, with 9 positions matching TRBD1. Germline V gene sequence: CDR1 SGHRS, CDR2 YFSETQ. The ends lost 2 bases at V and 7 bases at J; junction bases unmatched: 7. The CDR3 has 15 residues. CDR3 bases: TGCGCCAGCAGCTTACAACAGGGGGCGCGTAATGAGCAGTTCTTC. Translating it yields CASSLQQGARNEQFF.

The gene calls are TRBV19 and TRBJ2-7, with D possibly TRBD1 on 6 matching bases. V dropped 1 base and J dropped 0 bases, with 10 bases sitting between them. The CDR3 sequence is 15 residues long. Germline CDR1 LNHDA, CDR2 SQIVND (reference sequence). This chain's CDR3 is CASSIGKGGSYEQYF. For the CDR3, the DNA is TGTGCCAGTAGTATAGGAAAAGGGGGCTCCTACGAGCAGTACTTC.

The CDR3 region has the DNA TGTGCCAGCAGTTATCTTCAAGCGGAAAGCGGCCGCACAGATACGCAGTATTTT. This gives the protein CASSYLQAESGRTDTQYF. This rearrangement joins TRBV28 to TRBJ2-3; D is possibly TRBD2 (5 bases). The germline gives CDR1 MDHEN, CDR2 SYDVKM. The CDR3 has 18 residues. V shed 4 bases and J shed 1 base, with 21 bases lying between them. Combining the CDR3 with reference TRBV28 and TRBJ2-3 gives the whole variable domain DVKVTQSSRYLVKRTGEKVFLECVQDMDHENMFWYRQDPGLGLRLIYFSYDVKMKEKGDIPEGYSVSREKKERFSLILESASTNQTSMYLCASSYLQAESGRTDTQYFGPGTRLTVL.

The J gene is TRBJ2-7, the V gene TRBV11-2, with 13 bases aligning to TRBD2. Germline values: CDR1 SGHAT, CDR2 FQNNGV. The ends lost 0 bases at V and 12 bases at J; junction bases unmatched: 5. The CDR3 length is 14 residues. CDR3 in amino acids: CASSLDEGLAGRYF. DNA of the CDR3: TGTGCCAGCAGCTTAGATGAGGGACTAGCGGGACGGTACTTC.